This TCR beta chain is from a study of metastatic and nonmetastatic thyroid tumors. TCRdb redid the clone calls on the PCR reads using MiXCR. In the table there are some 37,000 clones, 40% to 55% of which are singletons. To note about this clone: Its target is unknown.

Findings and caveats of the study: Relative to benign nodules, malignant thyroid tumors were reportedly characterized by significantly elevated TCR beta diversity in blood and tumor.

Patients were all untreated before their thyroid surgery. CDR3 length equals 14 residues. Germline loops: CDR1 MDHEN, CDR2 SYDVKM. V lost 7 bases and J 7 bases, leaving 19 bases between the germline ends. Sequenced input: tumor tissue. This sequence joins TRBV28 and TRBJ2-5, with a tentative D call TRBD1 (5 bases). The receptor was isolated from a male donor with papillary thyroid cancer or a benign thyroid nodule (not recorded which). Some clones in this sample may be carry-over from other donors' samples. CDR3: CASTSQGGSRTQYF. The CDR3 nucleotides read TGTGCCAGCACCTCCCAGGGCGGAAGTCGGACCCAGTACTTC.